Listed below are T cell receptor beta chains from one sample, sequenced in a study of regulatory T cells in long-lasting Graves disease. One entry per CDR3 protein, called by TCRdb with MiXCR from the multiplex PCR reads. The sample has about 420,000 distinct CDR3 sequences; roughly 15% are singletons. The data were also submitted as part of a second study, on T cells in Graves' hyperthyroidism and ophthalmopathy.

The starting material was peripheral blood mononuclear cells (PBMCs), obtained at new diagnosis, from a patient treated with antithyroid drugs. The receptors derive from a woman in her late teens or twenties with Graves disease. CDR3s include the opening cysteine and the closing phenylalanine or tryptophan. D genes are given only for firm matches. Clone sizes are given selectively: once, few, many, or a class where the clone is expanded.

cdr3_aa: CASSPGQGVLTEAFF
cdr3_nt: TGTGCCAGCTCACCGGGACAGGGGGTTCTCACTGAAGCTTTCTTT
j_call: TRBJ1-1
d_call: TRBD1
v_call: TRBV18
clone_size: .

cdr3_aa: CASSLGGSEYNEQFF
cdr3_nt: TGCGCCAGCAGCTTGGGCGGGTCCGAATACAATGAGCAGTTCTTC
j_call: TRBJ2-1
d_call: .
v_call: TRBV5-1
clone_size: many

cdr3_aa: CAWLHSGWEQFF
cdr3_nt: TGTGCCTGGCTCCATTCAGGTTGGGAGCAGTTCTTC
j_call: TRBJ2-1
d_call: .
v_call: TRBV30
clone_size: many

cdr3_aa: CAWSEGSGELFF
cdr3_nt: TGTGCCTGGAGTGAGGGTTCCGGGGAGCTGTTTTTT
j_call: TRBJ2-2
d_call: .
v_call: TRBV30
clone_size: many

cdr3_aa: CASSFLGDYEQYF
cdr3_nt: TGTGCCAGCAGTTTCCTGGGGGACTACGAGCAGTACTTC
j_call: TRBJ2-7
d_call: .
v_call: TRBV27
clone_size: many

cdr3_aa: CASSLGTRGGLQYF
cdr3_nt: TGTGCCAGCAGTTTGGGGACCCGGGGTGGTCTTCAGTACTTC
j_call: TRBJ2-4
d_call: .
v_call: TRBV12-3/TRBV12-4
clone_size: many

cdr3_aa: CASSSRPEGGNEKLFF
cdr3_nt: TGCGCCAGCAGCTCCCGGCCGGAAGGAGGGAATGAAAAACTGTTTTTT
j_call: TRBJ1-4
d_call: .
v_call: TRBV5-5
clone_size: few

cdr3_aa: CASSQDDGRIPYEQYF
cdr3_nt: TGCGCCAGCAGCCAAGATGACGGGAGGATTCCCTACGAGCAGTACTTC
j_call: TRBJ2-7
d_call: TRBD2
v_call: TRBV4-1
clone_size: .

cdr3_aa: CASSLVQTNNEQFF
cdr3_nt: TGTGCCAGCAGCTTAGTACAGACAAACAATGAGCAGTTCTTC
j_call: TRBJ2-1
d_call: .
v_call: TRBV11-2
clone_size: few

cdr3_aa: CASRRRTGGIYGYTF
cdr3_nt: TGTGCCAGCAGACGCCGTACAGGGGGTATCTATGGCTACACCTTC
j_call: TRBJ1-2
d_call: TRBD1
v_call: TRBV28
clone_size: many

cdr3_aa: CASSFPPLRGKNTGELFF
cdr3_nt: TGTGCCAGCAGTTTCCCGCCACTGCGGGGGAAGAACACCGGGGAGCTGTTTTTT
j_call: TRBJ2-2
d_call: TRBD2
v_call: TRBV12-3/TRBV12-4
clone_size: many

cdr3_aa: CASSLVTAGYEQYF
cdr3_nt: TGTGCCAGCAGCTTAGTGACGGCCGGCTACGAGCAGTACTTC
j_call: TRBJ2-7
d_call: .
v_call: TRBV7-2
clone_size: few

cdr3_aa: CASSLIRLDNEQFF
cdr3_nt: TGCGCCAGCAGCTTGATTAGGTTGGACAATGAGCAGTTCTTC
j_call: TRBJ2-1
d_call: .
v_call: TRBV5-1
clone_size: few

cdr3_aa: CASSLQGGRARSNEQFF
cdr3_nt: TGTGCCAGCAGCTTACAGGGCGGGAGGGCCCGGAGCAATGAGCAGTTCTTC
j_call: TRBJ2-1
d_call: TRBD2
v_call: TRBV7-2
clone_size: many

cdr3_aa: CASSFMGGTEAFF
cdr3_nt: TGTGCCAGCAGCTTTATGGGTGGCACTGAAGCTTTCTTT
j_call: TRBJ1-1
d_call: .
v_call: TRBV7-3
clone_size: many

cdr3_aa: CASSLGGGRQGEYGYTF
cdr3_nt: TGTGCCAGCAGCTTAGGGGGAGGACGCCAGGGCGAGTATGGCTACACCTTC
j_call: TRBJ1-2
d_call: .
v_call: TRBV5-4
clone_size: many

cdr3_aa: CASSQLRTGDNQPQHF
cdr3_nt: TGCGCCAGCAGCCAACTCCGGACAGGGGACAATCAGCCCCAGCATTTT
j_call: TRBJ1-5
d_call: TRBD1
v_call: TRBV4-1
clone_size: few

cdr3_aa: CASSDDGARKLFF
cdr3_nt: TGTGCCAGCAGTGACGACGGGGCTCGAAAACTGTTTTTT
j_call: TRBJ1-4
d_call: .
v_call: TRBV6-1
clone_size: few

cdr3_aa: CSARPTTGGNQPQHF
cdr3_nt: TGCAGTGCTAGACCAACCACAGGGGGCAATCAGCCCCAGCATTTT
j_call: TRBJ1-5
d_call: TRBD1
v_call: TRBV20-1
clone_size: many

cdr3_aa: CASRTGVGANVLTF
cdr3_nt: TGTGCCAGCCGAACGGGAGTTGGGGCCAACGTCCTGACTTTC
j_call: TRBJ2-6
d_call: .
v_call: TRBV19
clone_size: few